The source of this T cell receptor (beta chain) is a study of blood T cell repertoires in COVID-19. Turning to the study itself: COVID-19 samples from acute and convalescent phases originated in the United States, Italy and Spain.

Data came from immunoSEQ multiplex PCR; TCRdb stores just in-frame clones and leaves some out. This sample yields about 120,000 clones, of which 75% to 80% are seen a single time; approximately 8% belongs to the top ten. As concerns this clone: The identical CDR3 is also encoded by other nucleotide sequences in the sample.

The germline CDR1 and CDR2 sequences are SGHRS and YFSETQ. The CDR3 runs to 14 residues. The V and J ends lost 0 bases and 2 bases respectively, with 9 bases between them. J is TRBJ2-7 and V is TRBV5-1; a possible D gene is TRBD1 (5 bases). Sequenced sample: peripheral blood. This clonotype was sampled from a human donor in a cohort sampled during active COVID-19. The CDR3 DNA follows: TGCGCCAGCAGCTTGGGCCAGGGTGCCTACGAGCAGTACTTC. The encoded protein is CASSLGQGAYEQYF. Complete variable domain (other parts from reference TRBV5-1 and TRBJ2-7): KAGVTQTPRYLIKTRGQQVTLSCSPISGHRSVSWYQQTPGQGLQFLFEYFSETQRNKGNFPGRFSGRQFSNSRSEMNVSTLELGDSALYLCASSLGQGAYEQYFGPGTRLTVT.